Listed below are T cell receptor beta chains from one sample, sequenced in a study of T cell changes during pregnancy in multiple sclerosis. Here immunoSEQ multiplex PCR was the method, and the copy in TCRdb shows in-frame clones only, minus some. The repertoire holds around 33,000 clones, about 89% seen once, with about 7.5% in the top ten. The sequencing used CD8+ T cells from peripheral blood mononuclear cells, collected before pregnancy. These receptors all come from a female donor with multiple sclerosis, enrolled in a pregnancy study. Each CDR3 is given with its conserved first and last residue. The order of the fields is V gene, J gene, D gene, clone size, CDR3 DNA, CDR3 protein. A D gene is named only where the DNA matches it firmly. Some rows mark clone size as missing; the rest say once, few, many or name a class of expanded clone.

V: TRBV28; J: TRBJ1-1; D: .; size: .; DNA: TGTGCCAGCAGTTTGACTATGAACACTGAAGCTTTCTTT; CDR3: CASSLTMNTEAFF
V: TRBV19; J: TRBJ2-2; D: TRBD1; size: .; DNA: TGTGCCAGTAGTATAGTAGAGGGGGCGACCGGGGAGCTGTTTTTT; CDR3: CASSIVEGATGELFF
V: TRBV5-1; J: TRBJ1-3; D: .; size: .; DNA: TGCGCCAGCAGCTTGGAAGGGGGGGAATCTGGAAACACCATATATTTT; CDR3: CASSLEGGESGNTIYF
V: TRBV15; J: TRBJ1-3; D: .; size: .; DNA: TGTGCCACCAGCAGAGACAGGGTGGATGGAAACACCATATATTTT; CDR3: CATSRDRVDGNTIYF
V: TRBV6-1; J: TRBJ1-5; D: .; size: .; DNA: TGTGCCAGCAGTGAAACGGGATATAGCAATCAGCCCCAGCATTTT; CDR3: CASSETGYSNQPQHF
V: TRBV5-1; J: TRBJ2-7; D: .; size: .; DNA: TGCGCCAGCAGCTTAGAAGTTAGGGGGAACTACGAGCAGTACTTC; CDR3: CASSLEVRGNYEQYF
V: TRBV19; J: TRBJ2-7; D: .; size: once; DNA: TGTGCCAGTATTGGTGGCGGGGAGCAGTACTTC; CDR3: CASIGGGEQYF
V: TRBV28; J: TRBJ2-7; D: .; size: many; DNA: TGTGCCAGCAGTTTGGCCGACAGTGACGAGCAGTACTTC; CDR3: CASSLADSDEQYF
V: TRBV5-1; J: TRBJ1-1; D: TRBD1; size: .; DNA: TGCGCCAGCAGTCCGGGACAGGTGAACACTGAAGCTTTCTTT; CDR3: CASSPGQVNTEAFF
V: TRBV6-1; J: TRBJ2-3; D: TRBD2; size: .; DNA: TGTGCCAGCAGTGTCTCTAGCGGGGGGTTTTCAGATACGCAGTATTTT; CDR3: CASSVSSGGFSDTQYF
V: TRBV19; J: TRBJ1-4; D: .; size: .; DNA: TGTGCCAGTAGTATCCTACCGGGCGGAGGAAAACTGTTTTTT; CDR3: CASSILPGGGKLFF
V: TRBV6-5; J: TRBJ2-5; D: TRBD2; size: .; DNA: TGTGCCAGCAGCCGGGGCGGGGGGGCTATAGAGACCCAGTACTTC; CDR3: CASSRGGGAIETQYF